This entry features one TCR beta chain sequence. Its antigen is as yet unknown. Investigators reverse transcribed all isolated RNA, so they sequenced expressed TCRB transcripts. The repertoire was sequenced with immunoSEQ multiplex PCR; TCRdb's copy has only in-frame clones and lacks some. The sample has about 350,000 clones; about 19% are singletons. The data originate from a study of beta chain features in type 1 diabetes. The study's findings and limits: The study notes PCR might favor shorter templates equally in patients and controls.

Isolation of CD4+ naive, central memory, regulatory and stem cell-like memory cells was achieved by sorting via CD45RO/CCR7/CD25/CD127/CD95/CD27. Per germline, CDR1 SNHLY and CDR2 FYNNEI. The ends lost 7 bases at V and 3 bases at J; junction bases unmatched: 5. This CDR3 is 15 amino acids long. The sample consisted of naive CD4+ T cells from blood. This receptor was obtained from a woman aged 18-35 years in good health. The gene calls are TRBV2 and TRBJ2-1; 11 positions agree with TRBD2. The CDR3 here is CASIGTSGSYNEQFF. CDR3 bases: TGTGCCAGCATAGGCACTAGCGGGAGCTACAATGAGCAGTTCTTC. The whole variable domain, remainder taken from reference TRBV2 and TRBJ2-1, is EPEVTQTPSHQVTQMGQEVILRCVPISNHLYFYWYRQILGQKVEFLVSFYNNEISEKSEIFDDQFSVERPDGSNFTLKIRSTKLEDSAMYFCASIGTSGSYNEQFFGPGTRLTVL.